These T cell receptor beta chains were read from a single sample in a study of cytomegalovirus exposure and HLA in healthy donors. Produced via immunoSEQ multiplex PCR; TCRdb's table is partial and in-frame only. The data show about 37,000 clones, roughly 82% seen once. The sequenced material came from PBMCs. Receptors were obtained from a woman aged 18-29 years in good health and CMV-seropositive. Both conserved end residues are part of each CDR3. A D gene is named only where the DNA matches it firmly. Rows give clone size only sometimes, using once, few, many, or a class for an expanded clone.

d_call: -
clone_size: -
cdr3_length: 14
v_call: TRBV11-2
j_call: TRBJ2-7
cdr3_nt: TGTGCCAGCAGCTTAATGGTCAGAAGCTACGAGCAGTACTTC
cdr3_aa: CASSLMVRSYEQYF

d_call: TRBD2
clone_size: -
cdr3_length: 17
v_call: TRBV29-1
j_call: TRBJ2-2
cdr3_nt: TGCAGCGTCCGCGGGACTAGCGGGACCTCGAACACCGGGGAGCTGTTTTTT
cdr3_aa: CSVRGTSGTSNTGELFF

d_call: TRBD2
clone_size: -
cdr3_length: 17
v_call: TRBV6-4
j_call: TRBJ2-3
cdr3_nt: TGTGCCAGCAGTGACTCGGGGAGCAGCGGGGGATTAGATACGCAGTATTTT
cdr3_aa: CASSDSGSSGGLDTQYF

d_call: -
clone_size: -
cdr3_length: 17
v_call: TRBV10-1
j_call: TRBJ2-2
cdr3_nt: TGCGCCAGCAGTGAGCACCAGGGGCGAGCCCCCACCGGGGAGCTGTTTTTT
cdr3_aa: CASSEHQGRAPTGELFF

d_call: TRBD2
clone_size: few
cdr3_length: 13
v_call: TRBV6-4
j_call: TRBJ2-3
cdr3_nt: TGTGCCAGCAGCGGGGGGGCCACAGATACGCAGTATTTT
cdr3_aa: CASSGGATDTQYF

d_call: -
clone_size: -
cdr3_length: 16
v_call: TRBV9
j_call: TRBJ2-1
cdr3_nt: TGTGCCAGCAGCCCAGGACTAGGGGGCTCCTACAATGAGCAGTTCTTC
cdr3_aa: CASSPGLGGSYNEQFF

d_call: TRBD2
clone_size: -
cdr3_length: 14
v_call: TRBV27
j_call: TRBJ2-1
cdr3_nt: TGTGCCATCTCGGGGGGGGACTCCTACAATGAGCAGTTCTTC
cdr3_aa: CAISGGDSYNEQFF

d_call: -
clone_size: -
cdr3_length: 14
v_call: TRBV2
j_call: TRBJ1-5
cdr3_nt: TGTGCCAGCACGCAAAGCTGGGCGAATCAGCCCCAGCATTTT
cdr3_aa: CASTQSWANQPQHF

d_call: TRBD2
clone_size: -
cdr3_length: 19
v_call: TRBV18
j_call: TRBJ2-2
cdr3_nt: TGTGCCAGCTCACCAAGATTGACTAGCGGGAGGGCGAACACCGGGGAGCTGTTTTTT
cdr3_aa: CASSPRLTSGRANTGELFF

d_call: -
clone_size: -
cdr3_length: 15
v_call: TRBV4-2
j_call: TRBJ2-7
cdr3_nt: TGTGCCAGCAGCCAAGGAGCGGTAGAAGAGTACGAGCAGTACTTC
cdr3_aa: CASSQGAVEEYEQYF

d_call: TRBD2
clone_size: -
cdr3_length: 12
v_call: TRBV30
j_call: TRBJ2-5
cdr3_nt: TGTGCCTGGACTAGCGGGAGTTGGGAGCAGTACTTC
cdr3_aa: CAWTSGSWEQYF

d_call: -
clone_size: -
cdr3_length: 14
v_call: TRBV19
j_call: TRBJ1-5
cdr3_nt: TGTGCCAGTAGTCTCCACAGGGAGAATCAGCCCCAGCATTTT
cdr3_aa: CASSLHRENQPQHF

d_call: -
clone_size: -
cdr3_length: 12
v_call: TRBV5-6
j_call: TRBJ2-7
cdr3_nt: TGTGCCAGCAGCATGCACAGGGAGAAGAAGTACTTC
cdr3_aa: CASSMHREKKYF

d_call: -
clone_size: -
cdr3_length: 18
v_call: TRBV27
j_call: TRBJ2-1
cdr3_nt: TGTGCCAGCAGAACAGTTCGAGGGTCGGAGGGCTCCTACAATGAGCAGTTCTTC
cdr3_aa: CASRTVRGSEGSYNEQFF

d_call: TRBD1
clone_size: -
cdr3_length: 16
v_call: TRBV4-3
j_call: TRBJ2-7
cdr3_nt: TGCGCCAGCAGCCAAGATCTTTACGGACAGGGAGGTGAGCAGTACTTC
cdr3_aa: CASSQDLYGQGGEQYF

d_call: -
clone_size: -
cdr3_length: 13
v_call: TRBV30
j_call: TRBJ1-1
cdr3_nt: TGTGCCTGGAGATGGGCAGGGGCTCCTGAAGCTTTCTTT
cdr3_aa: CAWRWAGAPEAFF

d_call: -
clone_size: -
cdr3_length: 14
v_call: TRBV6-6
j_call: TRBJ2-5
cdr3_nt: TGTGCCGGGAGCCGCGGACCAGGCCGGGAAACCCAGTACTTC
cdr3_aa: CAGSRGPGRETQYF

d_call: -
clone_size: -
cdr3_length: 13
v_call: TRBV7-9
j_call: TRBJ2-7
cdr3_nt: TGTGCCAGCAGCCGGACTGGAACGGACGAGCAGTACTTC
cdr3_aa: CASSRTGTDEQYF

d_call: TRBD1
clone_size: -
cdr3_length: 15
v_call: TRBV5-6
j_call: TRBJ1-2
cdr3_nt: TGTGCCAGCAGCTATTACAGGGGGCAGGTCTATGGCTACACCTTC
cdr3_aa: CASSYYRGQVYGYTF

d_call: TRBD1
clone_size: -
cdr3_length: 16
v_call: TRBV5-1
j_call: TRBJ1-6
cdr3_nt: TGCGCCAGCAGCTTGGGGCAGGGGGCTCTGGGATCACCCCTCCACTTT
cdr3_aa: CASSLGQGALGSPLHF

d_call: -
clone_size: few
cdr3_length: 17
v_call: TRBV19
j_call: TRBJ1-2
cdr3_nt: TGTGCCAGTAGTATACCCCCGGGAAGGTTAGCTAACTATGGCTACACCTTC
cdr3_aa: CASSIPPGRLANYGYTF

d_call: -
clone_size: -
cdr3_length: 12
v_call: TRBV27
j_call: TRBJ1-5
cdr3_nt: TGTGCCAGCAGTTCTGCGGGTCAGCCCCAGCATTTT
cdr3_aa: CASSSAGQPQHF